This T cell receptor (beta chain) is from a study of shared clonotypes between healthy human individuals. Method: immunoSEQ multiplex PCR; TCRdb's copy keeps in-frame clones and lacks some. The sample lists 800,000 to 1,200,000 clones, roughly 74% seen once, with around 0.47% in the top ten. The V end was cut by 5 bases, the J end by 8 bases, with 21 bases between. CDR1 MNHNS and CDR2 SASEGT come from the germline V gene. The CDR3 has 15 residues. The rearrangement joins TRBV6-1 to TRBJ1-2; the D gene is possibly TRBD1 (5 bases). The receptor was derived from a man aged 18 to 30 in good health. Some clones in this sample may be carry-over from other donors' samples. Sequenced sample: memory CD4+ T cells from PBMCs. Subset here: CD45RA-negative fraction. Here the CDR3 reads CASSPQTGEARGYTF. The CDR3 DNA sequence: TGTGCCAGCAGTCCTCAGACGGGGGAGGCTCGGGGCTACACCTTC.